These 10 T cell receptor beta chains originate from one sample sequenced in a study of blood T cell repertoires in COVID-19 (dated by TCRdb to the early 2020s). The library was produced with the immunoSEQ multiplex PCR assay. TCRdb re-hosts the immuneACCESS table, in-frame sequences only. Its copies lack some clones; in the studies checked, an unresolved V gene accounts for under half of them, and the cause for the rest is not known. The sample table records about 120,000 clones; about 88% of these occur just once. Of the sample, 1.5% to 1.9% falls within the top ten clones. Source material: peripheral blood. These receptors came from a human donor in a cohort sampled during active COVID-19.

The chain uses TRBV5-1 and TRBJ2-7; TRBD1 aligns across 7 bases. The CDR3 is 14 amino acids. CDR1 SGHRS and CDR2 YFSETQ come from the germline V gene. After removal of 1 base from V and 3 bases from J, the junction contained 4 bases not matched to a gene. In nucleotides, the CDR3 is TGCGCCAGCAGCTTGTCGGGACAGAACTACGAGCAGTACTTC. Translated: CASSLSGQNYEQYF.

V and J are TRBV11-3 and TRBJ2-1; 15 bases align to TRBD2. CDR3 size: 16 residues. V gave up 5 bases and J gave up 7 bases; unmatched junction bases: 6. Germline V CDR1 and CDR2: SGHNT, YENEEA. The CDR3 DNA reads TGTGCCAGCAGCCCCGGGGGGACTAGCGGGGGGAATGAGCAGTTCTTC. It is translated as CASSPGGTSGGNEQFF. Drawing the rest from reference TRBV11-3 and TRBJ2-1, the complete variable domain is EAGVVQSPRYKIIEKKQPVAFWCNPISGHNTLYWYLQNLGQGPELLIRYENEEAVDDSQLPKDRFSAERLKGVDSTLKIQPAELGDSAVYLCASSPGGTSGGNEQFFGPGTRLTVL.

This rearrangement joins TRBV20-1 to TRBJ2-1; D remains ambiguous. Germline CDR1 reads DFQATT; CDR2 reads SNEGSKA (reference sequence). The CDR3 totals 11 residues. V was pared by 2 bases and J by 9 bases, with 8 bases between. The CDR3 reads CSARLVAEQFF. Here the CDR3 DNA reads TGCAGTGCTAGATTGGTAGCTGAGCAGTTCTTC.

This chain connects TRBV15 to TRBJ2-1, with D possibly being TRBD1 (5 bases). The germline CDR1 and CDR2 sequences are LNHNV and YYDKDF (reference sequence). This CDR3 is built from 12 residues. Trimming pared 8 bases from V and 9 bases from J, leaving 14 bases between. CDR3 sequence (DNA): TGTGCCACCGGCAAGCCAGGGATTGAGCAGTTCTTC. Translated: CATGKPGIEQFF.

The chain has TRBV6-4 and TRBJ1-1, with D perhaps TRBD1 (5 bases). The length of the CDR3 is 13 residues. The germline V gene encodes CDR1 MRHNA and CDR2 SNTAGT. The V and J ends lost 7 bases and 6 bases respectively, with 15 bases between them. The chain's CDR3 is CASNPLQGPEAFF. In nucleotides, the CDR3 is TGTGCCAGCAACCCCCTCCAGGGCCCTGAAGCTTTCTTT.

The chain combines TRBV6-5 with TRBJ1-3; 7 nucleotides line up with TRBD1. Germline lookup yields CDR1 MNHEY and CDR2 SVGAGI. With 6 bases clipped from V and 0 bases from J, the junction kept 5 bases outside the gene matches. The CDR3 length is 15 residues. The CDR3 DNA sequence: TGTGCCAGCAGCACTACAGGGGCCTCTGGAAACACCATATATTTT. It is translated as CASSTTGASGNTIYF.

The gene calls are TRBV28 and TRBJ2-2; TRBD1 matches at 7 bases. The V segment lost 3 bases and the J segment 0 bases; nucleotides outside the gene matches: 4. CDR1 is MDHEN and CDR2 is SYDVKM in the germline V gene. The CDR3 runs to 16 residues. CDR3 sequence: CASSFPGTANTGELFF. The CDR3 nucleotides are TGTGCCAGCAGTTTCCCCGGGACAGCGAACACCGGGGAGCTGTTTTTT.

The chain uses TRBV3-1 (or the pseudogene TRBV3-2) and TRBJ1-6, with D perhaps matching TRBD1 (6 bases). The V end was cut by 0 bases, the J end by 9 bases, with 12 bases between. Germline V gene sequence: CDR1 LGHDT, CDR2 YNNKEL (reference sequence). The CDR3 has 15 amino acids. The CDR3 DNA sequence: TGTGCCAGCAGCCAAGAAGGGACACCGAGTTCACCCCTCCACTTT. Protein product: CASSQEGTPSSPLHF.

This chain uses TRBV12-3 or TRBV12-4 with TRBJ2-1; 9 bases map to TRBD2. There are 12 residues in the CDR3. V shed 4 bases, J shed 15 bases, and the junction held 7 bases outside the gene matches. In nucleotides, the CDR3 is TGTGCCAGCAGTTCTGGCGGGAGGGCGTGGTTCTTC. This encodes CASSSGGRAWFF.

The rearrangement links TRBV6-5 to TRBJ2-1; a possible D gene is TRBD1 (6 bases). The CDR3 totals 15 residues. Germline V gene sequence: CDR1 MNHEY, CDR2 SVGAGI. Between the trimmed V and J ends, which lost 6 bases and 0 bases, there was a span of 12 bases. CDR3 DNA: TGTGCCAGCAGAAGACAGGCACCCTCCTACAATGAGCAGTTCTTC. This encodes CASRRQAPSYNEQFF.